This T cell receptor beta chain was documented in a study of shared clonotypes between healthy human individuals (dated by TCRdb to 2020 to 2022). For the wider study: A couple of women and a few men aged 18 to 49 years were included in the cohort. The study deeply sequenced blood TCR repertoires of 5 or 6 healthy adults to estimate repertoire size and the extent of clonotype sharing between individuals. To increase sequencing depth and limit assay-specific biases, TCR repertoire library preparation and sequencing were carried out by different laboratories using diverse techniques. Between about 0.94 and 8.9 billion PBMCs per donor were obtained by leukapheresis. Per donor, three plates each were used for CD4 naive and CD4 memory, two for CD8 naive, and one for CD8 memory.

The donors were healthy, HIV-negative adults with no recently reported acute infections or vaccinations. Only Caucasian adults living in Nashville, Tennessee, USA were represented among the donors. CD4+ T cells were enriched by magnetic negative selection; naive cells were then positively selected on CD45RA, and the negative fraction formed the memory subset. Blood was obtained by leukapheresis, after which PBMCs were separated by Ficoll-Histopaque density gradient centrifugation and cryopreserved in liquid nitrogen vapor phase. Purity and quantity of every magnetically sorted T cell population were checked by analytical flow cytometry. Genomic DNA was isolated from each sorted fraction and quantified by UV absorbance on a Nanodrop 2000c. Remarks on this clone: Its specific antigen is unknown. No quality values exist for individual bases; no much larger clone is one base distant.

Using the deep immunoSEQ assay, multiplex PCR amplified TCR CDR3 regions from genomic DNA. Extracted genomic DNA from each cell subset was spread evenly across all wells of several immunoSEQ 96-well plates, with each plate serving as a replicate. For sorted subsets, about 210 ng of genomic DNA, equivalent to around 30,000 T cell genomes, went into each replicate PCR. Purified libraries were quantified with a Qubit 3.0 fluorometer, sized on a Bioanalyzer 2100, and re-quantified with the KAPA Library Quantification kit. Every immunoSEQ 96-well plate was sequenced on a separate single-read 150-cycle Illumina NextSeq 550 flow cell. The paper's data handling went like this. Because only junctional sequences without quality scores were contained in the immunoSEQ output, filtering matching that applied to full-length reads could not be performed. To assign V/J genes and CDR3, sequences were annotated against IMGT germline references using PyIR, a Python wrapper for IgBLAST v1.9. Reads were removed for weak V/J assignments (E-value above 1e-6), missing CDR3, stop codons, out-of-frame junctions, or ambiguous translated residues. A V3J clonotype was defined by an identical inferred V gene, J gene, and CDR3 amino acid sequence. To compute the percentage overlap between repertoires, the number of shared unique clonotypes was divided by the size of the smaller repertoire. RTK rarefaction, the Chao1 estimator, and Recon v2.1 estimates of unobserved clonotypes were used to assess repertoire richness. Generation probabilities were computed with OLGA for all TCRbeta clonotypes obtained by the gDNA method from a handful of donors. In its TCRdb copy, this immuneACCESS table keeps in-frame sequences only and misses some clones. Where compared with another copy, unresolved V genes explain less than half of these, and the others have no known cause. V and J calls and clone size are given by that table; D and trimming were obtained from the DNA. This sample is represented by millions of clones; 90% to 95% of them were singletons. In total, the top ten clones hold 0.39% of the sample.

Results and caveats for the whole study, not just this receptor: Even with the large sequencing depth, rarefaction of the sorted-subset datasets indicated that sequencing was incomplete. Roughly 5.2% of naive CD4, 3.5% of naive CD8, around 2.3% of memory CD4, and more than 0.35% of memory CD8 clonotypes were shared across four donors. Because the study included only a small number of donors, the genetic and exposure-history diversity represented was limited. Higher generation probabilities were observed for clonotypes shared by all four sorted-subset donors than for non-shared clonotypes. Based on pairwise subsampling, the degree of clonotype sharing among donors was expected to be affected by sequencing depth. Estimated clonotype richness was generally larger for naive than for memory subsets. Sampling was restricted to blood, and TCR repertoires in tissues likely differ from the TCR repertoires found in blood.

From the cysteine through the phenylalanine, the CDR3 covers 17 amino acids. Of the read, only the CDR3 DNA is kept; its 51 bases are in frame from base 1. From a lookup of the germline V gene, CDR1 and CDR2 are MDHEN and SYDVKM. Trimming takes 8 bases from V and 6 bases from J, and the germline ends sit 28 bases apart. The chain links TRBV28 with TRBJ1-2; the D region possibly corresponds to TRBD1 (6 bases align). The sample consisted of naive CD4+ T cells from PBMCs. The intended sense of this specimen's cell subset or site label: CD45RA+ positively selected. This TCR was sampled from a young man in good health. Some clones in this sample may be carry-over from other donors' samples. The DNA reads as follows: TGTGCCAGCTATACAGTTGTAGGGGGTATCCCGGGGGATGGCTACACCTTC. Translated, this is CASYTVVGGIPGDGYTF.